These 16 T cell receptor beta chains came from one sample sequenced in a study of shared clonotypes between healthy human individuals. The assay was immunoSEQ multiplex PCR, and TCRdb's table has in-frame clones only and misses some. The sample comprises under 2.5 million clones, approximately 90% of which are singletons, and roughly 0.34% rests with the top ten. The sample comprised naive CD4+ T cells from PBMCs. Subset reported: CD45RA+ positively selected. These TCRs come from a young man in good health. Some clones in this sample may be carry-over from other donors' samples.

This clone came up once. The chain employs TRBV7-3 and TRBJ2-7, with a possible D match to TRBD2 (6 bases). This CDR3 comprises 15 residues. Germline CDR1 and CDR2: SGHTA and FQGTGA. The V end was cut by 5 bases, the J end by 4 bases, with 18 bases between. Here the CDR3 DNA reads TGTGCCAGCAGCCCCGGGACCCAGCGGGTTTACGAGCAGTACTTC. It yields the protein CASSPGTQRVYEQYF.

Remarks on this clone: Other DNA sequences in the sample encode the same CDR3. V and J are TRBV5-1 and TRBJ1-2; maybe TRBD1 (5 bases). The CDR3 extends over 15 amino acids. In germline, CDR1 is SGHRS, CDR2 YFSETQ. V lost 0 bases and J 1 base, leaving 10 bases between the germline ends. The CDR3 loop is CASSLAVGDNYGYTF. The CDR3 nucleotides read TGCGCCAGCAGCTTGGCCGTAGGGGATAACTATGGCTACACCTTC.

V is TRBV19 and J is TRBJ2-7; 10 nucleotides agree with TRBD1. Germline CDR1 is LNHDA and CDR2 is SQIVND (reference sequence). V shed 5 bases, J shed 4 bases, and the junction held 8 bases outside the gene matches. This CDR3 contains 15 residues. The CDR3 sequence is CASSGPGQGRYEQYF. CDR3 in DNA: TGTGCCAGTAGTGGTCCGGGACAGGGGCGATACGAGCAGTACTTC.

Only one count was recorded for this clone. In DNA, the CDR3 is TGTGCCAGCAGCCTGGGACGGGGGGAAAAACTGTTTTTT. Amino acid sequence: CASSLGRGEKLFF. The rearrangement joins TRBV7-2 to TRBJ1-4, with a tentative D call TRBD1 (5 bases). V lost 5 bases, J lost 8 bases, and 12 bases lay in between. Germline V CDR1 and CDR2: SGHTA, FQGNSA. The CDR3 is 13 residues long. The variable domain in full, with the rest retrieved from reference TRBV7-2 and TRBJ1-4, is GAGVSQSPSNKVTEKGKDVELRCDPISGHTALYWYRQSLGQGLEFLIYFQGNSAPDKSGLPSDRFSAERTGGSVSTLTIQRTQQEDSAVYLCASSLGRGEKLFFGSGTQLSVL.

This chain links TRBV2 with TRBJ2-5, with D unclear. CDR3 length: 14 residues. Germline lookup yields CDR1 SNHLY and CDR2 FYNNEI. V lost 4 bases to trimming and J lost 5 bases, with 14 bases between them. The CDR3 DNA sequence: TGTGCCAGCAGTGGACTGATGGGATCGGAGACCCAGTACTTC. Translated, it gives CASSGLMGSETQYF.

The V gene is TRBV27, the J gene TRBJ2-7; 9 bases line up with TRBD2. The length of the CDR3 is 16 residues. J was trimmed by 2 bases and V by 2 bases; bases with no gene match: 7. Germline V lookup: CDR1 MNHEY, CDR2 SMNVEV (reference sequence). In DNA, the CDR3 is TGTGCCAGCAGTTTAGATAGGGTAGCGGGAGCCTACGAGCAGTACTTC. Translating it yields CASSLDRVAGAYEQYF.

The chain combines TRBV9 with TRBJ2-7; D not certain. Trimming removed 2 bases at V and 6 bases at J, with 15 bases between. The CDR3 totals 14 residues. CDR1 and CDR2 from the germline V gene are SGDLS and YYNGEE. CDR3 coding DNA: TGTGCCAGCAGCGTCGAACAATATGCTGGCGAGCAGTACTTC. It yields the protein CASSVEQYAGEQYF.

V usage is TRBV19 and J usage is TRBJ2-5, with TRBD2 matching over 12 bases. Germline V gene lookup returns CDR1 LNHDA and CDR2 SQIVND (reference sequence). J gave up 4 bases and V 4 bases, and 4 bases lay outside the gene matches. The CDR3 has 15 amino acids. CDR3 amino acids: CASSSQTSGGETQYF. CDR3 bases: TGTGCCAGTAGTAGCCAGACTAGCGGGGGAGAGACCCAGTACTTC.

Only one count was recorded for this clone. The sample carries other DNA sequences with the same CDR3. The chain carries TRBV28 and TRBJ2-7, with TRBD1 matching 8 bases. Per germline, CDR1 MDHEN and CDR2 SYDVKM. This CDR3 has 12 amino acids. With 7 bases clipped from V and 3 bases from J, the junction kept 2 bases outside the gene matches. For the CDR3, the DNA is TGTGCCAGCACAACAGGGGGCTACGAGCAGTACTTC. Translated, it gives CASTTGGYEQYF.

V gene TRBV11-2 combines with J gene TRBJ2-3; D possibly corresponds to TRBD2 (6 bases). The CDR3 has 11 residues. Trimming left V 7 bases short and J 4 bases short, with 6 bases between. From germline, CDR1 is SGHAT and CDR2 FQNNGV. This chain's CDR3 is CASTGADTQYF. CDR3 DNA: TGTGCCAGCACGGGGGCAGATACGCAGTATTTT. Using reference TRBV11-2 and TRBJ2-3 for the parts outside the CDR3, the full variable domain is EAGVAQSPRYKIIEKRQSVAFWCNPISGHATLYWYQQILGQGPKLLIQFQNNGVVDDSQLPKDRFSAERLKGVDSTLKIQPAKLEDSAVYLCASTGADTQYFGPGTRLTVL.

The V gene is TRBV28, the J gene TRBJ2-3; 11 positions match TRBD2. The germline V gene has CDR1 MDHEN and CDR2 SYDVKM. Germline trimming cut 10 bases from V and 6 bases from J; bases unmatched to any gene: 9. There are 14 residues in the CDR3. The DNA for the CDR3 is TGTGCCATCATTAGCGGGAGGGGAGGCGATACGCAGTATTTT. Translated, it gives CAIISGRGGDTQYF.

This chain joins TRBV7-2 and TRBJ2-7; D not certain. Germline V gene lookup returns CDR1 SGHTA and CDR2 FQGNSA. V lost 5 bases, J lost 3 bases, and 11 bases lay in between. The CDR3 is 13 residues long. The CDR3 loop reads CASSPLLGYEQYF. DNA of the CDR3: TGTGCCAGCAGCCCTCTTTTAGGCTACGAGCAGTACTTC.

Only one count was recorded for this clone. This sample includes further DNA sequences coding for the same CDR3. The chain combines TRBV9 with TRBJ1-1, with D perhaps TRBD1 (5 bases). The CDR3 runs to 18 residues. The V gene's germline CDR1 is SGDLS and CDR2 YYNGEE. V lost 3 bases and J 0 bases, leaving 21 bases between the germline ends. CDR3 amino acids: CASSGGIGQALLNTEAFF. CDR3 DNA: TGTGCCAGCAGCGGGGGGATTGGGCAGGCGCTCCTGAACACTGAAGCTTTCTTT.

This clone was observed a few times. The chain recombines TRBV28 with TRBJ1-5; 7 bases are shared with TRBD1. The CDR3 is 15 amino acids. Germline trimming cut 6 bases from V and 6 bases from J; bases unmatched to any gene: 11. Looked up from germline, CDR1 is MDHEN and CDR2 is SYDVKM. The CDR3: CASRPTGVFVQPQHF. CDR3 DNA sequence: TGTGCCAGCAGACCTACAGGGGTCTTTGTTCAGCCCCAGCATTTT. Combining the CDR3 with reference TRBV28 and TRBJ1-5 gives the whole variable domain DVKVTQSSRYLVKRTGEKVFLECVQDMDHENMFWYRQDPGLGLRLIYFSYDVKMKEKGDIPEGYSVSREKKERFSLILESASTNQTSMYLCASRPTGVFVQPQHFGDGTRLSIL.

V and J are TRBV5-4 and TRBJ1-3, with 10 nucleotides matching TRBD1. Losses at the gene ends were 4 bases for V and 0 bases for J; bases not matched to a gene: 1. There are 15 residues in the CDR3. Germline loops: CDR1 SGHNT, CDR2 YYREEE (reference sequence). CDR3 nucleotides: TGTGCCAGCAGCCGGGACAGGGGCTCTGGAAACACCATATATTTT. Its translation is CASSRDRGSGNTIYF. The full variable domain, rest sourced from reference TRBV5-4 and TRBJ1-3, is ETGVTQSPTHLIKTRGQQVTLRCSSQSGHNTVSWYQQALGQGPQFIFQYYREEENGRGNFPPRFSGLQFPNYSSELNVNALELDDSALYLCASSRDRGSGNTIYFGEGSWLTVV.

This chain connects TRBV28 to TRBJ2-7; maybe TRBD1 (6 bases). V was shortened by 4 bases and J by 4 bases, with 14 bases between the two germline ends. Germline V gene data show CDR1 as MDHEN and CDR2 as SYDVKM. The CDR3 has 14 residues. The CDR3 spells CASSYFDRRYEQYF. In DNA form, the CDR3 reads TGTGCCAGCAGTTATTTCGACAGGCGATACGAGCAGTACTTC.